Sequencing of this T cell receptor (beta chain) was carried out in a study of Ad26.COV2.S vaccination and SARS-CoV-2 variants (dated by TCRdb to the early 2020s). Describing the broader study: Vaccine-arm donors were drawn from COV1001, a multicentre, randomized, double-blind, placebo-controlled phase I-IIa trial of Ad26.COV2.S in healthy adults. Investigators did not know the trial group allocation while performing experiments and assessing outcomes. Trial participants were randomized into five groups of five, in which low-dose or high-dose Ad26.COV2.S was given once or twice, or placebo was given on both occasions. Ad26.COV2.S was administered intramuscularly at 5 x 10^10 or 1 x 10^11 viral particles, either as a single shot or as two shots given 56 days apart. The TCR-sequenced set comprised roughly 30 samples: around 20 Ad26.COV2.S vaccine recipients, 5 placebo recipients and 8 SARS-CoV-2 convalescent individuals. Sequencing of the TCRbeta repertoire served to evaluate the specificity and breadth of SARS-CoV-2-reactive T cell receptors following Ad26.COV2.S vaccination.

From cysteine to phenylalanine, the CDR3 is 14 amino acids long. CDR3 DNA is the only sequence kept; it has 42 bases, read in frame from the first base. V is clipped by 5 bases and J by 2 bases, and the sequence between their germline boundaries is 13 bases long. CDR1 SGHDT and CDR2 YYEEEE were looked up in the germline V gene. TCRbeta CDR3 regions were sequenced with the immunoSEQ Assay. After extraction, genomic DNA underwent amplification by bias-controlled multiplex PCR, followed by high-throughput sequencing. On the study's bioinformatics: To quantify the absolute abundance of every unique TCRbeta CDR3 region, sequences were collapsed and filtered. T cell fraction was estimated by normalizing TCRbeta template counts to usable DNA, which was measured by amplifying reference genes present in all nucleated cells. Repertoire TCRs were annotated as SARS-CoV-2-specific by exact matching of V gene, CDR3 amino acid sequence and J gene to a known reactive TCR set. The reference SARS-CoV-2 TCR set was derived from MIRA and filtered for enrichment in COVID-19-positive ImmuneCODE repertoires, a step that removed public or cross-reactive TCRs. Drawing on the MIRA antigens, annotated TCRs were analysed further at the level of specific ORF or position within ORF. Breadth was defined as annotated unique rearrangements over total unique productive rearrangements; depth was the summed frequency of those rearrangements. Two-sided Wilcoxon rank-sum tests were applied when comparing TCR breadth between groups. TCRdb's version of the immuneACCESS table is confined to in-frame rearrangements and falls short of the full clone set. An unresolved V gene accounts for under half of the shortfall where checked; the remainder is of unknown origin. V, J and clone size were drawn from that table, and D and trimming were deduced from the DNA. This sample gives around 350,000 clones in total; about 85% of them show up just once. The ten largest account for less than 4% of the sample.

This clone came up a few times. This receptor's antigen is unknown. Per-base quality was not reported, and no clone a single base away is much larger than it. Explained via the paper, the treatment or condition label denotes: 15 to 20 received Ad26.COV2.S at low or high dose, single or two shots; 5 received placebo; per-sample allocation not given. Repertoires of vaccine and placebo recipients were sequenced from samples collected on day 63 after the first injection. Between 29 July and 7 August 2020, Cohort 1b enrolled 25 adults aged 18-55 years at one site in Boston, USA. As a vaccine, Ad26.COV2.S was a replication-incompetent adenovirus type 26 vector that expressed a prefusion-stabilized SARS-CoV-2 spike protein derived from the original Wuhan strain. On the study overall, not on this receptor specifically: Vaccine and placebo recipients had comparable non-spike TCR breadth, which fits with the vaccine containing only spike. The study lacked the statistical power to compare responses across vaccine doses or regimens. Compared with placebo recipients, Ad26.COV2.S recipients showed higher spike-specific TCR breadth (P = 0.0014). After vaccination, spike-specific CD8+ and CD4+ T cell responses were reported to show substantial breadth. The authors noted that the TCR breadth and depth analyses may have underestimated total T cell responses.

The chain couples TRBV5-6 to TRBJ1-1; TRBD1 might be the D gene, on 6 matching bases. This TCR was sampled from a person between 18 and 65 years old who received the Ad26.COV2.S COVID-19 vaccine or a placebo. Sequenced here: peripheral blood, sampled in a trial of Ad26.COV2.S vaccine versus placebo. The sequence in DNA is TGTGCCAGCAGACGGCGAGGGGGAAACACTGAAGCTTTCTTT. This translates into CASRRRGGNTEAFF.